This TCR beta chain was identified during a study of identifying expanded T cells in peripheral blood. Healthy donors had no documented immune events, such as infections, while sampled. Profiled with immunoSEQ multiplex PCR; TCRdb holds only in-frame clones, not every one. The repertoire holds some 77,000 clones, with more than 75% as singletons. About this clone itself: Its target is not known.

Findings of the study overall: Technical replicates showed about 1.1 changed clones; approximately two weeks roughly 16; four weeks 19. Approximately 2-week clone count variance significantly increased as total template count grew.

CDR3 length equals 18 residues. The ends lost 0 bases at V and 0 bases at J; junction bases unmatched: 8. Germline values: CDR1 LGHNA, CDR2 YSLEER. The specimen sequenced was blood. This TCR was recovered from a person aged 18-70 years in good health. The rearrangement uses TRBV4-3 and TRBJ2-3, with 8 nucleotides matching TRBD2. The CDR3, as DNA: TGCGCCAGCAGCCAAGATGCTAGAAGCGGGGGCAGCACAGATACGCAGTATTTT. Translation gives CASSQDARSGGSTDTQYF.